The clone carrying this TCR beta chain showed up just once. This specimen comes from a study of blood T cell repertoires in COVID-19. Study details: Acute and convalescent COVID-19 samples came from the United States, Italy and Spain. The analysed material was cDNA or gDNA that came from T cells, B-cell-depleted T cells, or PBMCs.

Original handling: How many nucleated cells were present was estimated from reference gene primer amplification. The protocol was immunoSEQ multiplex PCR, while the TCRdb copy is restricted to in-frame clones and leaves out a portion. D and trimming come from the DNA, and the V and J calls and clone size come from that table. The sample includes 200,000 to 250,000 clones, around 84% of them seen just once. With V trimmed by 7 bases and J by 5 bases, 6 bases remained unmatched. The CDR3 runs 14 residues. Germline loops: CDR1 SGHAT, CDR2 FQNNGV. Seattle patients were enrolled during active infection and followed longitudinally.

Input material: peripheral blood. This chain links TRBV11-2 with TRBJ2-1, with TRBD2 matching over 9 bases. This clonotype was sampled from a man in his fifties with COVID-19, enrolled during active disease. The DNA of the CDR3 is TGTGCCAGCACCGTAGCGGGGGCACACAATGAGCAGTTCTTC. Its translation: CASTVAGAHNEQFF. The full variable domain, completed using reference TRBV11-2 and TRBJ2-1, is EAGVAQSPRYKIIEKRQSVAFWCNPISGHATLYWYQQILGQGPKLLIQFQNNGVVDDSQLPKDRFSAERLKGVDSTLKIQPAKLEDSAVYLCASTVAGAHNEQFFGPGTRLTVL.